Below are 17 T cell receptor beta chains sequenced from a single sample in a study of T cells in women clearing cervical HPV infection. TCRdb keeps only in-frame clones here, not all; method: immunoSEQ multiplex PCR. This sample contains some 28,000 clones. Sequencing used blood buffy coat. The source of these receptors is a woman aged 18-70 years with a cervical HPV16 infection that either progressed to CIN3+ or cleared (not recorded which).

Details on this clone: With the read ending 3 residues before the CDR3 end, the germline J gene is used to fill in that end. The chain employs TRBV5-6 and TRBJ2-4; perhaps TRBD2 as D (5 bases). This CDR3 has 15 residues. Per the germline V gene, CDR1 is SGHDT and CDR2 is YYEEEE. Here the CDR3 reads CASSYDGDTNYGQYF. CDR3 DNA (partial): TGTGCCAGCAGCTACGACGGGGATACTAACTATGGT.

Comments on this clone: Read coverage stops 3 residues before the CDR3 terminus; the germline J gene supplies the remainder. V gene TRBV18 combines with J gene TRBJ2-7; a weak D match, TRBD2 (6 bases). This CDR3 is built from 16 residues. Trimming shortened V by 5 bases and J by 2 bases, and 19 bases separated the two germline ends. Germline assignment: CDR1 KGHSH and CDR2 LQKENI. CDR3 sequence: CASSTPLAPRPYEQYF. The DNA read from the CDR3 is TGTGCCAGCTCAACGCCCCTAGCGCCCCGGCCCTACGAG.

As concerns this clone: The observed sequence ends 3 residues before the CDR3 terminus, with the missing tail filled in from the germline J gene. V gene TRBV7-9 combines with J gene TRBJ2-2, with D maybe TRBD2 (6 bases). The CDR3 sequence is 14 residues long. CDR1 and CDR2 from the germline V gene are SEHNR and FQNEAQ (reference sequence). The covered CDR3 bases are TGTGCCAGCAGCTCCCAGGGAGGCGGTGAAAAG. The encoded protein is CASSSQGGGEK. The entire CDR3 is CASSSQGGGEKLFF.

On this clone: The read ends 3 residues before the CDR3 terminus; that terminus is restored from the germline J gene. This rearrangement joins TRBV2 to TRBJ2-3; 8 bases match TRBD1. Germline V gene data show CDR1 as SNHLY and CDR2 as FYNNEI. The CDR3 has 15 residues. CDR3 amino acids: CASREIGQGRQPQYF. Incomplete CDR3 DNA: TGTGCCAGCAGAGAAATCGGACAGGGCAGGCAGCCG.

In regard to this clone: The read comes to an end 3 residues before the CDR3 does, leaving the germline J gene to fill in the end. The chain recombines TRBV5-1 with TRBJ1-1, with TRBD1 identical over 10 bases. Germline CDR1 reads SGHRS; CDR2 reads YFSETQ. V gave up 2 bases and J gave up 3 bases; unmatched junction bases: 7. The CDR3 extends over 16 amino acids. The DNA read from the CDR3 is TGCGCCAGCAGCTTCAATTCCGGGACAGGGGACACTGAA. As protein: CASSFNSGTGDTE. The CDR3 in full is CASSFNSGTGDTEAFF.

Regarding this clone: The CDR3 end is not reached by the read, which stops 3 residues before it; the germline J gene fills it in. The chain links TRBV20-1 to TRBJ2-5, with 14 bases lining up with TRBD2. CDR1 and CDR2 (germline): DFQATT, SNEGSKA (reference sequence). The length of the CDR3 is 15 residues. After removal of 5 bases from V and 5 bases from J, the junction contained 7 bases not matched to a gene. CDR3 DNA (partial): TGCAGTGCTCCCGGACTAGCGGGGGGAGGGGAGACC. Encoded protein: CSAPGLAGGGET. The full-length CDR3 reads as CSAPGLAGGGETQYF.

As regards this clone: Sequencing ends 3 residues short of the CDR3 end; the germline J gene provides the rest. The chain links TRBV18 to TRBJ2-7; 10 bases agree with TRBD1. CDR3 length: 14 residues. The junction had 4 bases not matched to a gene; V was cut back by 6 bases and J by 2 bases. Germline loops: CDR1 KGHSH, CDR2 LQKENI. CDR3 DNA, as far as it was read: TGTGCCAGCTCCCAAGGGACAGGGGCCTACGAG. Amino acid sequence: CASSQGTGAYE. The whole CDR3 sequence reads CASSQGTGAYEQYF.

Concerning this clone: Coverage ceases 3 residues before the CDR3 finishes, and the germline J gene fills in the end. This chain links TRBV7-2 with TRBJ2-3; 13 bases fit TRBD2. V trimming: 5 bases; J trimming: 6 bases; junction bases outside the gene matches: 5. Germline assignment: CDR1 SGHTA and CDR2 FQGNSA. The CDR3 length is 15 residues. The CDR3 here is CASSQLAGGGDTQYF. Partial CDR3 DNA: TGTGCCAGCAGCCAACTAGCGGGAGGGGGGGATACG.

With regard to this clone: The sequence runs out 3 residues before the end of the CDR3; the remainder is reconstructed from the germline J gene. The chain has TRBV5-1 and TRBJ2-1; D uncertain. There are 14 residues in the CDR3. The V gene's germline CDR1 is SGHRS and CDR2 YFSETQ. V shed 0 bases and J shed 8 bases, with 12 bases lying between them. The CDR3 is CASSLGEGFDEQFF. CDR3 DNA, as far as it was read: TGCGCCAGCAGCTTGGGTGAAGGGTTCGATGAG.

On this clone: With the read ending 3 residues before the CDR3 end, the germline J gene is used to fill in that end. The chain couples TRBV20-1 to TRBJ2-3, with D perhaps matching TRBD2 (5 bases). The CDR3 spans 14 residues. CDR1 is DFQATT and CDR2 is SNEGSKA in the germline V gene (reference sequence). The CDR3 DNA, read in part, is TGCAGTGCTAGAGAAGGTCTATACGACGGGGCG. Its translation: CSAREGLYDGA. The complete CDR3 sequence is CSAREGLYDGAQYF.

As concerns this clone: The sequenced fragment ends 3 residues before the CDR3 boundary, so the rest is inferred from the germline J gene. This chain connects TRBV19 to TRBJ2-3; a possible D gene is TRBD1 (6 bases). Germline loops: CDR1 LNHDA, CDR2 SQIVND (reference sequence). This CDR3 region has 16 residues. The sequenced CDR3 bases are TGTGCCAGTAGTATAATCAGGGGAGCTAGCAATCAGCCG. Protein product: CASSIIRGASNQP. The CDR3 in its entirety is CASSIIRGASNQPQYF. The complete variable domain, with remaining parts taken from reference TRBV19 and TRBJ2-3, reads DGGITQSPKYLFRKEGQNVTLSCEQNLNHDAMYWYRQDPGQGLRLIYYSQIVNDFQKGDIAEGYSVSREKKESFPLTVTSAQKNPTAFYLCASSIIRGASNQPQYFGPGTRLTVL.

Points on this clone: The read ends 3 residues before the CDR3 terminus; that terminus is restored from the germline J gene. This chain connects TRBV10-3 to TRBJ1-2; 10 bases fit TRBD1. Looked up from germline, CDR1 is ENHRY and CDR2 is SYGVKD. The CDR3 length is 14 residues. Losses at the gene ends were 7 bases for V and 5 bases for J; bases not matched to a gene: 7. The chain's CDR3 is CAITDRGQNYGYTF. The covered CDR3 bases are TGTGCCATCACCGACAGGGGGCAGAATTATGGC.

As regards this clone: Read data end 3 residues before the CDR3 end; the end is taken from the germline J gene. This sequence joins TRBV2 and TRBJ1-2, with 8 bases lining up with TRBD1. The CDR3 consists of 11 residues. CDR1 and CDR2 from the germline V gene are SNHLY and FYNNEI. CDR3 sequence reads: CATGQGGDYTF. CDR3 DNA (partial): TGTGCCACCGGACAGGGCGGCGAC.

About this clone itself: The read halts 3 residues ahead of the CDR3 end, with the missing end drawn from the germline J gene. The gene calls are TRBV19 and TRBJ1-2, with D hard to call. The CDR3 is made up of 15 amino acids. Germline CDR1 and CDR2: LNHDA and SQIVND (reference sequence). The CDR3 protein is CASSRGLRTYYDYTF. Incomplete CDR3 DNA: TGTGCCAGTAGTAGAGGTCTCCGGACTTACTACGAC.

Of note for this clone: The CDR3 extends 3 residues past the end of the read, so its final part is completed from the germline J gene. This chain uses TRBV19 with TRBJ1-1; perhaps TRBD1 as D (6 bases). With 4 bases removed from V and 4 bases from J, the gap between germline ends came to 10 bases. Germline CDR1 and CDR2: LNHDA and SQIVND (reference sequence). The CDR3 is 13 amino acids. This chain's CDR3 is CASSTGVFTEAFF. Incomplete CDR3 DNA: TGTGCCAGTAGTACAGGGGTTTTCACTGAA. Combining the CDR3 with reference TRBV19 and TRBJ1-1 gives the whole variable domain DGGITQSPKYLFRKEGQNVTLSCEQNLNHDAMYWYRQDPGQGLRLIYYSQIVNDFQKGDIAEGYSVSREKKESFPLTVTSAQKNPTAFYLCASSTGVFTEAFFGQGTRLTVV.

Regarding this clone: The read falls 3 residues short of the CDR3 end, and the missing part is taken from the germline J gene. V usage is TRBV7-3 and J usage is TRBJ1-1; 8 nucleotides agree with TRBD1. V shed 3 bases, J shed 0 bases, and the junction held 6 bases outside the gene matches. Germline loops: CDR1 SGHTA, CDR2 FQGTGA. This CDR3 spans 16 amino acids. The CDR3 is CASSFQKTGVNTEAFF. Incomplete CDR3 DNA: TGTGCCAGCAGCTTCCAAAAGACAGGGGTGAACACTGAA.

To note about this clone: The read ends 3 residues shy of where the CDR3 ends; the end is completed using the germline J gene. The chain combines TRBV11-3 with TRBJ1-1; D is ambiguous. The germline CDR1 and CDR2 sequences are SGHNT and YENEEA. The CDR3 has 14 residues. V lost 1 base, J lost 0 bases, and 6 bases lay in between. The part of the CDR3 DNA that was read is TGTGCCAGCAGCTTAGTATCGGTGAACACTGAA. It codes for CASSLVSVNTE. The whole CDR3 sequence is CASSLVSVNTEAFF.